This entry is about one T cell receptor beta chain. Antigen: not known. The data belong to a study of PD-1 blockade in classical Hodgkin lymphoma. Losses at the gene ends were 6 bases for V and 6 bases for J; bases not matched to a gene: 2. CDR1 SQVTM and CDR2 ANQGSEA come from the germline V gene. This CDR3 is built from 12 residues. Here immunoSEQ multiplex PCR was the method, and the copy in TCRdb shows in-frame clones only, minus some. The sample has 15,000 to 20,000 clones; over 80% are singletons. Study-level points and caveats: Whereas CD4+ TCR diversity had risen significantly by C4D1, CD8+ TCR diversity had not. Nothing has yet pinned down what causes the repertoire differences, possibly disease activity or prior therapy.

All patients experienced relapse after autologous stem cell transplantation, and brentuximab vedotin exposure was variable. Magnetic negative selection was used to purify CD4+ T cells from PBMCs that had been thawed. Here the sequenced sample was CD4+ T cells from blood, taken at baseline. The TCR sequence derives from a human donor with classical Hodgkin lymphoma. The gene calls are TRBV29-1 and TRBJ2-7; 13 bases are a match to TRBD2. The CDR3 DNA is TGCAGCGTCGGACTAGCGGGAGTCGAGCAGTACTTC. Its protein product is CSVGLAGVEQYF.